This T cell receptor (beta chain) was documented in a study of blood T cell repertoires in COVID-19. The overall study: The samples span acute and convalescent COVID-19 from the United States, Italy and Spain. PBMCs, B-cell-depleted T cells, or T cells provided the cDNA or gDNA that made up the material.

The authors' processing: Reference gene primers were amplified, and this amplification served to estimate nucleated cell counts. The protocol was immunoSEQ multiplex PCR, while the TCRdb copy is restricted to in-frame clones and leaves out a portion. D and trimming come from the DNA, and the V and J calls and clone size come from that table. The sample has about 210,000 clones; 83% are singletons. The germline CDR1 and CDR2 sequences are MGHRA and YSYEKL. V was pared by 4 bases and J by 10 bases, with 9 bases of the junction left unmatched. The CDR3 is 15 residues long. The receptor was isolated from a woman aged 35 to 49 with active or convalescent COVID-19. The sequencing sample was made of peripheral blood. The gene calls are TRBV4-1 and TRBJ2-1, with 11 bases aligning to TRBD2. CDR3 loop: CASSRGSGRAGEQFF. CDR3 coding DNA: TGCGCCAGCAGCCGAGGTAGCGGGAGGGCCGGGGAGCAGTTCTTC.